This TCR beta chain was captured in a study of cytomegalovirus exposure and HLA in healthy donors. Study-wide results and limits: A later analysis found that most CMV-associated TCR beta chains appeared HLA-restricted. A classifier reportedly called cytomegalovirus status with high sensitivity and specificity. When analyzed later, a missense DCLRE1C variant was found to be linked to TCR beta V- and J-gene trimming.

A multiplex PCR was run with 60 Vbeta primers and 13 Jbeta primers. TCRdb's table, derived via immunoSEQ multiplex PCR, lists solely in-frame clones and lacks some. The sample contains 200,000 to 250,000 clones, over 65% of which appear only once. Likely unrecorded immune exposures existed in these nominally healthy donors. Germline trimming cut 5 bases from V and 2 bases from J; bases unmatched to any gene: 6. The CDR3 spans 15 residues. Germline V CDR1 and CDR2: SGHRS, YFSETQ. A word on this clone: Its cognate antigen is unknown.

Specimen: PBMCs. The V and J genes are TRBV5-1 and TRBJ1-1; 10 bases are shared with TRBD1. The source is a man between 18 and 29 years old in good health and CMV-seronegative. The CDR3 is CASRRGQGENTEAFF. In DNA, the CDR3 is TGCGCCAGCAGAAGAGGACAGGGGGAAAACACTGAAGCTTTCTTT.